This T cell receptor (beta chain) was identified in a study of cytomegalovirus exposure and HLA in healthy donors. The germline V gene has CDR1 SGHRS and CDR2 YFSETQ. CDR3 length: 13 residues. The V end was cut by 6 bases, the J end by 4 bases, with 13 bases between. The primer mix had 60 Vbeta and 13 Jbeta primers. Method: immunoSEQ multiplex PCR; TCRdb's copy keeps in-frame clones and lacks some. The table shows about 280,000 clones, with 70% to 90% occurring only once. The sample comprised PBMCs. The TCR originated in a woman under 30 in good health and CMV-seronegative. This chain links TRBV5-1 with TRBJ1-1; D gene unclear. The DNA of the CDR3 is TGCGCCAGCAAGAACCTGGGAGGCACTGAAGCTTTCTTT. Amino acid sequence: CASKNLGGTEAFF. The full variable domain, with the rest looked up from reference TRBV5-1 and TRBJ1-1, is KAGVTQTPRYLIKTRGQQVTLSCSPISGHRSVSWYQQTPGQGLQFLFEYFSETQRNKGNFPGRFSGRQFSNSRSEMNVSTLELGDSALYLCASKNLGGTEAFFGQGTRLTVV.